These 8 T cell receptor beta chains were sequenced from one sample in a study of T cell responses to AZD1222 COVID-19 vaccine. Libraries were prepared by immunoSEQ multiplex PCR; TCRdb keeps only in-frame clonotypes and omits some of them. The data hold roughly 200,000 clones, with over 85% observed a single time. The starting material was peripheral blood, obtained 28 days after the second dose of the MenACWY control vaccine. These receptor sequences come from an adult who received the MenACWY meningococcal vaccine as a control.

The V and J genes are TRBV5-1 and TRBJ1-1; 8 bases fit TRBD1. This CDR3 contains 14 residues. Germline-derived CDR1 and CDR2 are SGHRS and YFSETQ. V lost 7 bases, J lost 1 base, and 6 bases stayed unmatched. In DNA, the CDR3 is TGCGCCAGCCAGCTGCAGGGGGCGAACACTGAAGCTTTCTTT. This translates into CASQLQGANTEAFF.

This chain uses TRBV5-6 with TRBJ1-2, with 10 positions matching TRBD1. The CDR3 has 13 amino acids. Germline trimming cut 6 bases from V and 5 bases from J; bases unmatched to any gene: 4. Germline CDR1 SGHDT, CDR2 YYEEEE. In DNA, the CDR3 is TGTGCCAGCACCCGGACAGGGGGATATGGCTACACCTTC. As protein: CASTRTGGYGYTF.

V gene TRBV18 combines with J gene TRBJ1-3; unclear D gene. This CDR3 is 15 amino acids long. The V and J ends lost 2 bases and 2 bases respectively, with 10 bases between them. Germline CDR1 reads KGHSH; CDR2 reads LQKENI. The CDR3 nucleotides are TGTGCCAGCTCACCATATCCAGGACCTGGAAACACCATATATTTT. Translated, it gives CASSPYPGPGNTIYF. Variable domain in full (rest from reference TRBV18 and TRBJ1-3): NAGVMQNPRHLVRRRGQEARLRCSPMKGHSHVYWYRQLPEEGLKFMVYLQKENIIDESGMPKERFSAEFPKEGPSILRIQQVVRGDSAAYFCASSPYPGPGNTIYFGEGSWLTVV.

This rearrangement joins TRBV11-3 to TRBJ2-5; 10 bases are a match to TRBD2. Germline-derived CDR1 and CDR2 are SGHNT and YENEEA. The CDR3 contains 15 residues. V was pared by 5 bases and J by 1 base, with 4 bases of the junction left unmatched. The CDR3: CASSPAGGPQETQYF. CDR3 nucleotide sequence: TGTGCCAGCAGCCCAGCGGGGGGGCCCCAAGAGACCCAGTACTTC.

The genes are TRBV3-1 (or the pseudogene TRBV3-2) and TRBJ1-6; D possibly corresponds to TRBD1 (6 bases). Germline values: CDR1 LGHDT, CDR2 YNNKEL (reference sequence). The V and J ends lost 4 bases and 6 bases respectively, with 13 bases between them. The CDR3 covers 15 residues. The chain's CDR3 is CASSRHPDSNSPLHF. CDR3 nucleotides: TGTGCCAGCAGCCGGCACCCGGACAGTAATTCACCCCTCCACTTT.

The rearrangement links TRBV29-1 to TRBJ2-2, with D unclear. CDR1 is SQVTM, CDR2 ANQGSEA, per germline. V was clipped by 7 bases and J by 3 bases, with 9 bases between them. This CDR3 comprises 12 residues. The CDR3 loop reads CSASRDTGELFF. CDR3 nucleotide sequence: TGCAGCGCGTCCCGGGACACCGGGGAGCTGTTTTTT.

This rearrangement joins TRBV2 to TRBJ2-1; 10 nucleotides match TRBD2. CDR3 size: 18 residues. J was trimmed by 0 bases and V by 7 bases; bases with no gene match: 12. The germline gives CDR1 SNHLY, CDR2 FYNNEI. The CDR3 DNA follows: TGTGCCAGCATTCGCTCCGGGACTAGCGTACTCTCCTACAATGAGCAGTTCTTC. It specifies CASIRSGTSVLSYNEQFF.

V usage is TRBV18 and J usage is TRBJ1-5; D not certain. The CDR3 contains 13 residues. Trimming pared 2 bases from V and 7 bases from J, leaving 9 bases between. Germline V CDR1 and CDR2: KGHSH, LQKENI. The CDR3 bases are TGTGCCAGCTCACCAGCGGGAAAACAGCCCCAGCATTTT. Its translation: CASSPAGKQPQHF.